The sequence of this TCR beta chain was determined in a study of control samples from healthy donors and cancer patients. Sequencing used immunoSEQ multiplex PCR; TCRdb keeps in-frame clones, though not all of them. This table holds around 100,000 clones, about nine tenths found once. V lost 0 bases, J lost 8 bases, and 12 bases lay in between. CDR1 is SGHNT and CDR2 is YYREEE in the germline V gene (reference sequence). The CDR3 loop spans 15 amino acids. The rearrangement links TRBV5-4 to TRBJ1-6; tentative D call: TRBD1 (5 bases). Material for sequencing was blood. This sequence was found in a woman aged 18-29 years in good health. CDR3 in DNA: TGTGCCAGCAGCTTGGGTCAGGGTTGGGATTCACCCCTCCACTTT. This sequence encodes CASSLGQGWDSPLHF.